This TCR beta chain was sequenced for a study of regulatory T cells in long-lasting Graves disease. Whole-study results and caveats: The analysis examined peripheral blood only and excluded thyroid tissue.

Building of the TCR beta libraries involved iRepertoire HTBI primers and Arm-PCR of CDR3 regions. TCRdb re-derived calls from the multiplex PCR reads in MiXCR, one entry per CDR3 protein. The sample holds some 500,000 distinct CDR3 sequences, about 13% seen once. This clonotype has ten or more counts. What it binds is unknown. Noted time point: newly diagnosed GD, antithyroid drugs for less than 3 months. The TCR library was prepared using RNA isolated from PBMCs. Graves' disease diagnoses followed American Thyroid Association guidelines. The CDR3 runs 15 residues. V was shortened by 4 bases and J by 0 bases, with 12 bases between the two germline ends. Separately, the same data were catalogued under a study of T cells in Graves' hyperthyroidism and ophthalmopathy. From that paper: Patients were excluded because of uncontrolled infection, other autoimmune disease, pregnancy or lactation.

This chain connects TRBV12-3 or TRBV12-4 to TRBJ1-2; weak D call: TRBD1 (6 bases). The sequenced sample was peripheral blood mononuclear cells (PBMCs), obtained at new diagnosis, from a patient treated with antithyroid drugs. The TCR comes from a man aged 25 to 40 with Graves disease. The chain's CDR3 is CASSSDRRANYGYTF. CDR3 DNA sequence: TGTGCCAGCAGTTCAGACAGGAGAGCTAACTATGGCTACACCTTC.